The 5 T cell receptor beta chains below all came from one sample that was sequenced in a study of T-cell memory formation after mild COVID-19. TCRdb recomputed calls from the 5' RACE reads with MiXCR, one row per CDR3 protein. This table holds roughly 130,000 distinct CDR3 sequences, more than 15% found once. Sequenced input: PBMCs or a T cell subset sorted from them (not recorded which). The receptors here all came from a man between 18 and 29 years old who had mild COVID-19 (a few samples of this study predate the infection). Cell type and time point are not known.

The chain couples TRBV18 to TRBJ2-1, with 8 positions matching TRBD2. CDR3 length: 13 amino acids. Losses at the gene ends were 6 bases for V and 5 bases for J; bases not matched to a gene: 3. Germline V gene data show CDR1 as KGHSH and CDR2 as LQKENI. This CDR3 reads CASSSGGHNEQFF. The DNA of the CDR3 is TGTGCCAGCTCGTCGGGGGGGCACAATGAGCAGTTCTTC.

This clonotype was observed a few times. The rearrangement joins TRBV29-1 to TRBJ1-2, with D maybe TRBD1 (5 bases). Germline assignment: CDR1 SQVTM and CDR2 ANQGSEA. This CDR3 is built from 14 residues. The ends were cut back, 1 base at V and 0 bases at J, with 9 bases in the middle. CDR3 sequence reads: CSVEVGPTNYGYTF. Written as DNA, the CDR3 is TGCAGCGTTGAAGTGGGGCCTACTAACTATGGCTACACCTTC.

This clonotype appeared a few times. V usage is TRBV3-1 and J usage is TRBJ2-5, with D maybe TRBD2 (5 bases). V was trimmed by 3 bases and J by 7 bases, leaving 9 bases between them. The CDR3 runs to 12 residues. Per germline, CDR1 LGHDT and CDR2 YNNKEL (reference sequence). This CDR3 is CASSHDAGTQYF. The CDR3, as DNA: TGTGCCAGCAGCCATGATGCGGGGACCCAGTACTTC.

This clonotype has more than one count but fewer than ten. The chain employs TRBV6-6 and TRBJ2-1; D unclear. Trimming shortened V by 3 bases and J by 9 bases, and 6 bases separated the two germline ends. The CDR3 loop spans 11 amino acids. Germline V lookup: CDR1 MNHNY, CDR2 SVGAGI (reference sequence). In nucleotides, the CDR3 is TGTGCCAGCAGTTATAAACCTGAGCAGTTCTTC. Translation: CASSYKPEQFF.

As concerns this clonotype: An end of the junction does not agree with germline; a read error may underlie this. The CDR3 coding sequence is TGTGCTAGCAGCCCTACAGGAGTAGATACGCAGTATTTT. It is translated as CASSPTGVDTQYF. The V and J genes are TRBV7-7 and TRBJ2-3, with D possibly matching TRBD1 (5 bases). CDR3 length: 13 amino acids. Germline V gene sequence: CDR1 SSHAT, CDR2 FNYEAQ (reference sequence).